This paragraph reports one T cell receptor beta chain. Its antigen is undetermined. The PCR used 60 Vbeta and 13 Jbeta primers. This table comes from immunoSEQ multiplex PCR, and its TCRdb copy is limited to in-frame clones, with some not included. The sample consists of over 75,000 clones, around 77% of them appearing once. This specimen comes from a study of cytomegalovirus exposure and HLA in healthy donors. V was pared by 4 bases and J by 1 base, with 14 bases between. Per the germline V gene, CDR1 is SGHRS and CDR2 is YFSETQ. The CDR3 covers 15 residues. Study-level results: Researchers reported in a later analysis that a missense DCLRE1C variant was tied to TCR beta V- and J-gene trimming. At a 0.05 false discovery rate, a later analysis found 18,000 or so TCR beta sequences to be associated with HLA alleles. Many donors shared some public TCRs, even though most TCR sequences were rare.

What was sequenced was PBMCs. This TCR was sampled from a man aged 50-60 years in good health and CMV-seropositive. The chain uses TRBV5-1 and TRBJ2-5, with TRBD2 as a possible D gene (5 bases). The CDR3 DNA sequence: TGCGCCAGCAGCCAGGTCACGGGGATCCAAGAGACCCAGTACTTC. Amino acids: CASSQVTGIQETQYF. The full variable domain, its missing parts supplied by reference TRBV5-1 and TRBJ2-5, is KAGVTQTPRYLIKTRGQQVTLSCSPISGHRSVSWYQQTPGQGLQFLFEYFSETQRNKGNFPGRFSGRQFSNSRSEMNVSTLELGDSALYLCASSQVTGIQETQYFGPGTRLLVL.